A selection of T cell receptor beta chains follows, all from one sample in a study of tumor-infiltrating lymphocytes in oesophageal squamous cell carcinoma. TCRdb fed the PCR reads into MiXCR, producing one record per CDR3 protein. The sample lists about 12,000 distinct CDR3 sequences; 45% to 55% were seen once. What was sequenced was normal esophageal tissue next to the tumor. These receptor sequences come from a male donor with esophageal squamous cell carcinoma. Each CDR3 is given with its conserved first and last residue. Each record gives: D gene, clone size, J gene, V gene, CDR3 protein, CDR3 DNA. The D gene is left open where the match is weak. Expanded clones are given a class, and other clones once, few, many or no size at all.

TRBD1 many TRBJ2-7 TRBV28 CATGQGPTYEQYF TGTGCCACGGGACAGGGGCCCACCTACGAGCAGTACTTC
. . TRBJ2-1 TRBV10-1 CASSDGNYNEQFF TGCGCCAGCAGTGACGGGAACTACAATGAGCAGTTCTTC
TRBD1 many TRBJ1-3 TRBV7-9 CASSSGQGGNTIYF TGTGCCAGCAGCTCAGGACAGGGTGGAAACACCATATATTTT
TRBD2 . TRBJ2-7 TRBV10-3 CAISEPQTSGRTYEQYF TGTGCCATCAGTGAGCCCCAGACTAGCGGGAGGACCTACGAGCAGTACTTC
TRBD2 large TRBJ2-1 TRBV7-3 CASSVSREDEQFF TGTGCCAGCAGCGTCTCCCGGGAGGATGAGCAGTTCTTC
TRBD2 . TRBJ2-3 TRBV5-3 CASSIPGTISTDTQYF TGTGCCAGCAGCATACCCGGGACTATTAGCACAGATACGCAGTATTTT
TRBD2 large TRBJ2-5 TRBV7-9 CASSPGTIGETQYF TGTGCCAGCAGCCCCGGGACTATTGGGGAGACCCAGTACTTC
. . TRBJ2-3 TRBV20-1 CSARETSTDTQYF TGCAGTGCTAGAGAGACAAGCACAGATACGCAGTATTTT
. . TRBJ1-2 TRBV7-2 CASSLDTNYGYTF TGTGCCAGCAGCTTAGACACAAACTATGGCTACACCTTC
. . TRBJ2-2 TRBV7-6 CASSRESWGTGELFF TGTGCCAGCAGCCGAGAGAGTTGGGGCACCGGGGAGCTGTTTTTT
. large TRBJ2-1 TRBV7-3 CASSPVASAYNEQFF TGTGCCAGCAGCCCCGTGGCTAGCGCCTACAATGAGCAGTTCTTC
TRBD2 . TRBJ2-5 TRBV10-3 CAISESRGSETQYF TGTGCCATCAGTGAGTCGCGGGGGTCAGAGACCCAGTACTTC
. few TRBJ2-3 TRBV2 CASREGWGSTDTQYF TGTGCCAGCAGGGAGGGGTGGGGAAGCACAGATACGCAGTATTTT
. few TRBJ2-5 TRBV11-2 CASSFQTSPWLDQGTQYF TGTGCCAGCAGCTTCCAAACCTCACCTTGGTTGGACCAAGGGACCCAGTACTTC
. medium-sized TRBJ2-1 TRBV28 CASSGGGQNNEQFF TGTGCCAGTTCGGGGGGCGGACAAAACAATGAGCAGTTCTTC
TRBD1 many TRBJ1-2 TRBV7-9 CASSPTGGVYGYTF TGTGCCAGCAGCCCTACAGGGGGCGTCTATGGCTACACCTTC
. medium-sized TRBJ2-3 TRBV6-6 CASSYDVTASTDTQYF TGTGCCAGCAGTTACGATGTAACGGCTAGCACAGATACGCAGTATTTT
. . TRBJ1-1 TRBV12-3/TRBV12-4 CASGGNTEAFF TGTGCCAGCGGGGGGAACACTGAAGCTTTCTTT
. few TRBJ2-1 TRBV7-8 CASSPGTDNEQFF TGTGCCAGCAGCCCCGGGACGGACAATGAGCAGTTCTTC
. . TRBJ2-3 TRBV24-1 CATSPLRSSSTDTQYF TGTGCCACGTCCCCCCTCAGGTCGTCTAGCACAGATACGCAGTATTTT
. . TRBJ2-5 TRBV7-2 CASSHRTISETQYF TGTGCCAGCAGCCATAGGACCATTTCAGAGACCCAGTACTTC
. many TRBJ1-1 TRBV2 CANILGQPNTEAFF TGTGCCAACATACTGGGGCAGCCGAACACTGAAGCTTTCTTT
TRBD2 . TRBJ2-1 TRBV11-3 CASSFTSGNEQFF TGTGCCAGCAGCTTTACTAGCGGCAATGAGCAGTTCTTC
. once TRBJ2-3 TRBV7-2 CASSPVGQTDTQYF TGTGCCAGCAGCCCCGTAGGCCAGACAGATACGCAGTATTTT
TRBD2 once TRBJ2-6 TRBV12-3/TRBV12-4 CASRPSGRAGEQYF TGTGCCAGCAGGCCGAGCGGGAGGGCCGGAGAGCAGTATTTC
TRBD2 medium-sized TRBJ2-1 TRBV6-6 CASSYPRGVSGEGSEQFF TGTGCCAGCAGTTACCCCAGAGGGGTGAGCGGGGAGGGTTCTGAGCAGTTCTTC
. medium-sized TRBJ2-6 TRBV28 CASSFATGDSGANVLTF TGTGCCAGCAGTTTCGCGACAGGAGACTCTGGGGCCAACGTCCTGACTTTC
TRBD2 many TRBJ2-5 TRBV6-1 CATLTPSAGGVETQYF TGTGCCACCCTTACACCCTCCGCGGGGGGTGTAGAGACCCAGTACTTC
TRBD1 . TRBJ2-7 TRBV7-2 CASSIPGQDFYEQYF TGTGCCAGCAGCATACCGGGACAGGACTTTTACGAGCAGTACTTC
TRBD1 many TRBJ2-7 TRBV11-2 CASSTDRGRGEQYF TGTGCCAGCAGCACGGACAGGGGAAGAGGCGAGCAGTACTTC
. . TRBJ2-5 TRBV6-5 CASREKRGGETQYF TGTGCCAGCAGAGAGAAGAGGGGAGGAGAGACCCAGTACTTC
TRBD2 . TRBJ2-5 TRBV7-9 CASSLSGGETQYF TGTGCCAGCAGCTTATCGGGGGGGGAGACCCAGTACTTC
TRBD1 . TRBJ2-3 TRBV28 CASSSGQGHDTQYF TGTGCCAGCAGTTCGGGACAGGGCCACGATACGCAGTATTTT
. . TRBJ1-4 TRBV6-8 CASSYRQTNEKLFF TGTGCCAGCAGTTACAGGCAGACAAATGAAAAACTGTTTTTT
. medium-sized TRBJ2-7 TRBV7-9 CASSLAESTEQYF TGTGCCAGCAGCTTAGCGGAGAGTACGGAGCAGTACTTC
TRBD2 . TRBJ2-3 TRBV9 CASSGEETSGTDTQYF TGTGCCAGCAGCGGGGAGGAGACTAGCGGCACAGATACGCAGTATTTT
TRBD2 . TRBJ2-5 TRBV6-1 CASSYRTSAETQYF TGTGCCAGCAGTTATAGGACTAGCGCGGAGACCCAGTACTTC
TRBD2 . TRBJ2-1 TRBV12-3/TRBV12-4 CASSLGLAGGSYNEQFF TGTGCCAGCAGTTTGGGGCTAGCGGGAGGGTCCTACAATGAGCAGTTCTTC
. many TRBJ2-3 TRBV7-3 CASSLIGGKADTQYF TGTGCCAGCAGCTTAATCGGCGGGAAGGCAGATACGCAGTATTTT
. medium-sized TRBJ1-5 TRBV7-6 CASSLNGWQPQHF TGTGCCAGCAGCTTAAATGGGTGGCAGCCCCAGCATTTT
TRBD1 few TRBJ1-2 TRBV20-1 CSASGQSDSYGYTF TGCAGTGCTTCGGGACAGTCCGACTCATATGGCTACACCTTC
TRBD2 . TRBJ2-5 TRBV7-9 CASSFLRGSHETQYF TGTGCCAGCAGCTTTCTGCGGGGGAGTCACGAGACCCAGTACTTC
TRBD1 . TRBJ1-6 TRBV25-1 CASSEGTAHNSPLHF TGTGCCAGCAGTGAAGGGACAGCCCATAATTCACCCCTCCACTTT
TRBD1 many TRBJ2-7 TRBV12-3/TRBV12-4 CASSRGQGAVYEQYF TGTGCCAGCAGTAGGGGACAGGGGGCGGTCTACGAGCAGTACTTC